Below are 3 T cell receptor beta chains sequenced from a single sample in a study of shared clonotypes between healthy human individuals. Profiling relied on immunoSEQ multiplex PCR, and the TCRdb table lists in-frame clones only, not all of them. The table has some 510,000 clones, around 79% seen once. The sequenced material came from PBMCs. The receptors come from a woman aged 40-49 years in good health. Some clones in this sample may be carry-over from other donors' samples.

V usage is TRBV7-9 and J usage is TRBJ2-4, with D perhaps TRBD1 (5 bases). Germline V gives CDR1 SEHNR, CDR2 FQNEAQ (reference sequence). The CDR3 contains 16 residues. Trimming stripped 5 bases from V and 0 bases from J, with 14 bases between. CDR3 in DNA: TGTGCCAGCAGCCAGGACAATTTCCTAGCCAAAAACATTCAGTACTTC. Translating it yields CASSQDNFLAKNIQYF.

This sequence joins TRBV5-1 and TRBJ1-1, with no clear D. The CDR3 is 14 amino acids. The V gene lost 2 bases and the J gene lost 0 bases, with 8 bases spanning the gap. Germline values: CDR1 SGHRS, CDR2 YFSETQ. This chain's CDR3 is CASSFDGLNTEAFF. The CDR3 bases are TGCGCCAGCAGCTTCGACGGCTTGAACACTGAAGCTTTCTTT.

This chain links TRBV7-6 with TRBJ2-1; weak D call: TRBD2 (6 bases). The CDR3 consists of 13 residues. V gave up 4 bases and J gave up 7 bases, with 11 bases separating them. Germline CDR1 and CDR2: SGHVS and FNYEAQ. Written as DNA, the CDR3 is TGTGCCAGCAGCTCTAGCGCCGGAAATGAGCAGTTCTTC. Amino acid sequence: CASSSSAGNEQFF.